This T cell receptor beta chain comes out of a study of T cell repertoires in cytomegalovirus infection (dated by TCRdb to about 2019). At the level of the whole study: Donor HLA type was relevant to the analysis, as public TCR beta signatures indicated carriage of CMV infection together with the matching HLA type. General study outcomes and caveats: In both this cohort and an independent cohort of some 380 donors, the cumulative frequency of public TCR beta family members distinguished carriers of CMV infection plus the relevant HLA type. In the ex vivo response, HLA-C-restricted CMV-specific TCR beta clonotypes were dominant, and in two of eight donors the single most frequent clonotype came from this HLA-C-restricted group.

Ten or more counts support this clonotype. Its antigen specificity is not known. No clone much larger than this one lies a single base away; base qualities are absent. Reads for this sample came from an Illumina HiSeq 1500. Using fastp trimming at Q25 and MiXCR clonotype assembly, TCRdb reanalyzed the public sequencing data and kept in-frame beta chains. Entries are consolidated by CDR3 protein sequence, retaining the most common genes and DNA. Recorded for this sample are 120,000 to 150,000 distinct CDR3 sequences; about 6.3% of them occurred a single time. Jointly, the top ten make up approximately 18% of the sample. CDR1 and CDR2 (MNHNS, SASEGT) derive from the germline V gene. Including the terminal cysteine and phenylalanine, the CDR3 comprises 14 residues. CDR3 DNA is the only sequence kept; it has 42 bases, read in frame from the first base. From V the trimming removes 7 bases and from J it removes 5 bases, while the gene matches leave 8 bases of the junction unaccounted for.

The receptor's source is a human donor in good health (CMV status not recorded). Some clones in this sample may be carry-over from other donors' samples. The sample taken for sequencing was PBMCs. Recombination joined TRBV6-1 with TRBJ2-3; TRBD2 fits 8 bases in the junction. The DNA sequence is given as TGTGCCAGCACCAACCCGGGGGGGCAAGATACGCAGTATTTT. Translated, this is CASTNPGGQDTQYF.